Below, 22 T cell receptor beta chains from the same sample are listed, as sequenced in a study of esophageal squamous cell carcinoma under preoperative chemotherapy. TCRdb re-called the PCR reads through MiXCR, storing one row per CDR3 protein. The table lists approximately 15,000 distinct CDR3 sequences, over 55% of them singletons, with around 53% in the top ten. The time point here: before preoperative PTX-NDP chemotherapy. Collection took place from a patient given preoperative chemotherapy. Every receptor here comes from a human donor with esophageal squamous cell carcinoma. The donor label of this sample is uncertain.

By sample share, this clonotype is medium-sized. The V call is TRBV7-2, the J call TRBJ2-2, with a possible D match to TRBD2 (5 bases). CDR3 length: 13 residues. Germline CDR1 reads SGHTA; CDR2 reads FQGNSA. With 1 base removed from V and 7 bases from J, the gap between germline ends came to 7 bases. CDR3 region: CASSLEAGGELFF. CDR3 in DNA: TGTGCCAGCAGCTTAGAGGCGGGCGGGGAGCTGTTTTTT.

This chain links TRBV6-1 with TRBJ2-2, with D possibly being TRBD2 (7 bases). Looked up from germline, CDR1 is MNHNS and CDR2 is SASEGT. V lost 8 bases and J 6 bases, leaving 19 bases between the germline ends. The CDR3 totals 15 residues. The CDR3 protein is CASGRGAGLAGELFF. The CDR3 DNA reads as TGTGCCAGCGGGAGGGGGGCTGGGTTGGCCGGGGAGCTGTTTTTT.

The CDR3 loop reads CASSEATGDSYEQYF. CDR3 DNA sequence: TGTGCCAGCAGTGAAGCGACAGGCGACTCCTACGAGCAGTACTTC. The chain links TRBV6-1 to TRBJ2-1, with a possible D match to TRBD1 (6 bases). The DNA matches TRBJ2-7 better at its end, which makes the J call doubtful. Germline V gene sequence: CDR1 MNHNS, CDR2 SASEGT. The CDR3 is made up of 15 amino acids.

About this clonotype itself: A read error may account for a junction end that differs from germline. The chain's CDR3 is CASRKGRATNGELFF. CDR3 coding DNA: TGTGCCAGCAGGAAGGGACGCGCGACCAACGGGGAGCTGTTCTTC. This chain connects TRBV6-1 to TRBJ2-1; D tentatively fits TRBD1 or TRBD2 (5 bases each). The V gene's germline CDR1 is MNHNS and CDR2 SASEGT. This CDR3 has 15 residues.

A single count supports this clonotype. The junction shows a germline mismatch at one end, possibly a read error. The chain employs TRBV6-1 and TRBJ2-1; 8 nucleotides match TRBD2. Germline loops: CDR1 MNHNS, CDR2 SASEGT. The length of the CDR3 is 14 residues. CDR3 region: CASREAGVLNEQFF. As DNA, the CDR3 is TGTGCCAGCAGGGAAGCGGGAGTCCTCAATGAGCAGTTCTTC.

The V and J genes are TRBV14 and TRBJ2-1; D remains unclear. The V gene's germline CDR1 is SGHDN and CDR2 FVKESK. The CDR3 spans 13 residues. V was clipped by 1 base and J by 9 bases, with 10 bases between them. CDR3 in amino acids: CASSQVRFGEQFF. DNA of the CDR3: TGTGCCAGCAGCCAAGTGCGATTCGGTGAGCAGTTCTTC.

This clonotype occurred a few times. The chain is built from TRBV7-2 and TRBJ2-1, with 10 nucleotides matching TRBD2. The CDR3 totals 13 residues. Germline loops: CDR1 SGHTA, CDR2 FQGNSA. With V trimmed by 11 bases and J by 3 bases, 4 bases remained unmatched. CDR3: CAVGLADYNEQFF. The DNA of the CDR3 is TGTGCCGTCGGACTAGCGGACTACAATGAGCAGTTCTTC.

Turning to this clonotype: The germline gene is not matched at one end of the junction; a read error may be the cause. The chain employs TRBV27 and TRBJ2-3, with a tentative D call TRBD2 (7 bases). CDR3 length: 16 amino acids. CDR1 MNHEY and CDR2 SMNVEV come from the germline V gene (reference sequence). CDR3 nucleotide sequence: TGTGCCAGCAGTGTCTGGGGAGGGGGGGACACAGATACGCAGTACTTT. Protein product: CASSVWGGGDTDTQYF.

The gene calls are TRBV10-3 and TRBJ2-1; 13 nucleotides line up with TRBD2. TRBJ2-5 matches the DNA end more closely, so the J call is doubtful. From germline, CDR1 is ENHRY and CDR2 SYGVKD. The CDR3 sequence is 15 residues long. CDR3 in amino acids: CAIRTSGSPSETQYF. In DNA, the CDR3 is TGTGCCATCCGGACTAGCGGGAGCCCCTCAGAGACCCAGTACTTC.

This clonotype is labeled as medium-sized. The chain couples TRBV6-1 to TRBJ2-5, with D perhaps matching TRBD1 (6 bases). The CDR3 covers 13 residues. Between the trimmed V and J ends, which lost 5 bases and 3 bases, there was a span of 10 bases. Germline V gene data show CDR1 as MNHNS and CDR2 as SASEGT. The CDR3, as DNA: TGTGCCAGCAGTAGCCACAGGGAAGAGACCCAGTACTTC. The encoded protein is CASSSHREETQYF.

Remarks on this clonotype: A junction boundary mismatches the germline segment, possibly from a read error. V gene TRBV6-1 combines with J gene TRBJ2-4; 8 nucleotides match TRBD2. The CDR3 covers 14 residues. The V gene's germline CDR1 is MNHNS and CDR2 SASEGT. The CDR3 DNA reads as TGTGGCAGCGCGAGCGGGGGAGCCAAAAACACGCAGTATTTC. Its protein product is CGSASGGAKNTQYF.

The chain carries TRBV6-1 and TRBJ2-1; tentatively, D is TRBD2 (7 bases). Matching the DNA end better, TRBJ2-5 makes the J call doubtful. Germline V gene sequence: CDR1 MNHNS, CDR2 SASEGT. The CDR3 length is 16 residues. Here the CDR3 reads CASRGLGEGDQETQYF. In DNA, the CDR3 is TGTGCCAGCAGGGGGCTTGGGGAGGGGGACCAAGAGACCCAGTACTTC.

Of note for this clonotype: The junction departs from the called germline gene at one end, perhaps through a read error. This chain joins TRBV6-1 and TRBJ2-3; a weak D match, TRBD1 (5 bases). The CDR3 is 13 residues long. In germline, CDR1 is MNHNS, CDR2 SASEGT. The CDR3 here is CAIQGEDTGTQFF. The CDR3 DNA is TGTGCCATTCAGGGTGAGGACACAGGTACGCAGTTTTTT.

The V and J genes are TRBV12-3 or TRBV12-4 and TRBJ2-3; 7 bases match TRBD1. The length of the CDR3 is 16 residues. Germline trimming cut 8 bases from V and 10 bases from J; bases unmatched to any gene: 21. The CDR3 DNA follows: TGTGCCAGCCACGGCCTCGAGGCTTCGAACACAGGGGCGCAGTATTTT. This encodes CASHGLEASNTGAQYF.

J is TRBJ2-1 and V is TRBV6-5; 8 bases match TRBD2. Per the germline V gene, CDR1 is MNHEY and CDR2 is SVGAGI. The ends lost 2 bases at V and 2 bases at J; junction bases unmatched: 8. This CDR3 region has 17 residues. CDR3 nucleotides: TGTGCCAGCAGTTACGGAGGAGCGGGAGCCCCCTACAATGAGCAGTTCTTC. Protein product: CASSYGGAGAPYNEQFF.

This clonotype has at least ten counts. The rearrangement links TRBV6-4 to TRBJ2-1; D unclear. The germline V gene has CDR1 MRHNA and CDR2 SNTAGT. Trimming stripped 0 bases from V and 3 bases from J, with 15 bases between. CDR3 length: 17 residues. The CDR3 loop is CASSDSSRVGLYNEQFF. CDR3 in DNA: TGTGCCAGCAGTGACTCCTCCAGAGTTGGGCTCTACAATGAGCAGTTCTTC.

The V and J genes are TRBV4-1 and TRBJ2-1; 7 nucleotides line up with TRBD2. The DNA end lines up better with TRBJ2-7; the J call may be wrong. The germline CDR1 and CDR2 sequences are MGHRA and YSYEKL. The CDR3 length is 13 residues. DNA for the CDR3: TGCGCCAGCAGTCGGGACTACTATTACGAGCAGTACTTC. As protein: CASSRDYYYEQYF.

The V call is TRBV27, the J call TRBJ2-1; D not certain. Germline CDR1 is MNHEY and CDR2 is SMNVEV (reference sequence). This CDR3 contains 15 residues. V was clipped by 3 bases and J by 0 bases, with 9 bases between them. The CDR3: CASSFYGSSYNEQFF. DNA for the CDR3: TGTGCCAGCAGTTTTTACGGGTCCTCCTACAATGAGCAGTTCTTC.

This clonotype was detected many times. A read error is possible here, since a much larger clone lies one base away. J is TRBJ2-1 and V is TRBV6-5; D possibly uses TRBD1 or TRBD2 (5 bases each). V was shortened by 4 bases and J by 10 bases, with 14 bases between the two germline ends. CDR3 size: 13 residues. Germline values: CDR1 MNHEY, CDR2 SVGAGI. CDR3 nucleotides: TGTGCCAGCAGTTCCAGGGAGCCCTACGAGCAGTTCTTC. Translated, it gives CASSSREPYEQFF.

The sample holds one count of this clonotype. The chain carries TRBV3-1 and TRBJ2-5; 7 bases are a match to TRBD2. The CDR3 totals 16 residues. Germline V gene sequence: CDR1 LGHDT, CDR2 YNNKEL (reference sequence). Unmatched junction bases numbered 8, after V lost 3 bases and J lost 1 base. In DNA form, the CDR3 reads TGTGCCAGCAGCCAGCGAGCGGGGATAAGCCAAGAGACCCAGTACTTC. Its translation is CASSQRAGISQETQYF.

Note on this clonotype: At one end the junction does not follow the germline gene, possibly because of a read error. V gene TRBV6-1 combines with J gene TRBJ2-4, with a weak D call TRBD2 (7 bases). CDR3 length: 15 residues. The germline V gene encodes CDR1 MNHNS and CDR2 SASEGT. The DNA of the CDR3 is TGTGCCAGCGGTGACGGGGGCCGGGGGGACGGCATTCAGTACTTC. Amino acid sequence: CASGDGGRGDGIQYF.

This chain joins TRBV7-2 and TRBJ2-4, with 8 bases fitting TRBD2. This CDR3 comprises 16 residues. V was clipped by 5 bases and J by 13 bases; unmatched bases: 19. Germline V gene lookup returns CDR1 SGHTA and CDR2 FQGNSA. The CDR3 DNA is TGTGCCAGCAGCGCACGGGAGGGGGGAGGCAAAAACACGCAGTACTTC. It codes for CASSAREGGGKNTQYF.